This T cell receptor beta chain was identified during a study of T cells in localized non-small cell lung cancer. CDR1 and CDR2 (germline): SGDLS, YYNGEE. This CDR3 is built from 15 residues. Deletions cut 6 bases from V and 4 bases from J, with 16 bases between. This clone was picked up a small number of times. Its antigen remains unknown. General study points: Maximal T cell clonality occurred in uninvolved adjacent lung, with tumor ranking below it. The study sequenced only one region of the tumor. As a result, intratumor heterogeneity could not be excluded and remains possible.

Produced via immunoSEQ multiplex PCR; TCRdb's table is partial and in-frame only. The sample includes over 1,500 clones, 30% to 35% of them seen just once. The rearrangement joins TRBV9 to TRBJ1-4, with D perhaps matching TRBD1 (5 bases). The TCR comes from a female donor older than 55 with stage I squamous cell lung carcinoma. The sample consisted of lung tumor tissue, taken before any cancer treatment. The CDR3 here is CASNPSGRGNEKLFF. The CDR3 DNA reads TGTGCCAGCAATCCATCAGGGAGGGGTAATGAAAAACTGTTTTTT.